This TCR beta chain stems from a study of blood T cell repertoires in COVID-19. For the study at large: The United States, Italy and Spain provided the acute and convalescent COVID-19 samples. Nucleic acid was either cDNA or gDNA, and it came from T cells, B-cell-depleted T cells, or PBMCs.

Authors' methods: Nucleated cell number was recorded as an estimate derived from reference gene primer amplification. Using immunoSEQ multiplex PCR, the repertoire was profiled, and TCRdb retains in-frame clones only, with some absent. D and trimming were read from the DNA, whereas the V and J calls and clone size are those reported in that table. In the table there are 200,000 to 250,000 clones, less than 90% of which are singletons. V shed 5 bases and J 7 bases; nucleotides not matched to a gene: 8. Per the germline V gene, CDR1 is SGHTA and CDR2 is FQGNSA. The CDR3 spans 15 residues. The V call is TRBV7-2, the J call TRBJ2-1; 10 positions match TRBD1. The material sequenced was peripheral blood. This receptor was obtained from a woman of 80 years or more with active or convalescent COVID-19. CDR3: CASSPGGQGRNEQFF. In nucleotides, the CDR3 is TGTGCCAGCAGCCCTGGGGGACAGGGGAGGAATGAGCAGTTCTTC.